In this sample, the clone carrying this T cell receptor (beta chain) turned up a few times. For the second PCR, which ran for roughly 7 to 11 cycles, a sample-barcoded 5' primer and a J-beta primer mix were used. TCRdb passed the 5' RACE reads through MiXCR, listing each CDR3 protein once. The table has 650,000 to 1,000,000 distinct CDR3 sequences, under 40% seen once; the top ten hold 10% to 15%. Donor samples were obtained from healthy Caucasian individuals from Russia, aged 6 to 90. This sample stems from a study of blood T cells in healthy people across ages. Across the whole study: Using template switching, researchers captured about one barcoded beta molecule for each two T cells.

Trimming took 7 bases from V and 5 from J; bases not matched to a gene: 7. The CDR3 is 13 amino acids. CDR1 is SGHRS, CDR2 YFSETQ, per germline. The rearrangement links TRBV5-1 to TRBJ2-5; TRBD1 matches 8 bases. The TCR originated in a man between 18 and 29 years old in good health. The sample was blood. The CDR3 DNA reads TGCGCCAGCTGTGACAGGGGAGAGGAGACCCAGTACTTC. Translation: CASCDRGEETQYF.